Listed below are T cell receptor beta chains from one sample, sequenced in a study of Graves' ophthalmopathy and Graves' hyperthyroidism. One entry per CDR3 protein results from TCRdb running MiXCR on the multiplex PCR reads. The repertoire holds around 660,000 distinct CDR3 sequences, with approximately 39% as singletons. Sequencing was carried out using peripheral blood. All receptors derive from an adult man with Graves' ophthalmopathy. CDR3s include the opening cysteine and the closing phenylalanine or tryptophan. D genes are given only for firm matches. Clone size appears in some rows only: once, few, many, or a class for an expanded clone.

d_call clone_size j_call v_call cdr3_aa cdr3_nt
TRBD1 many TRBJ1-1 TRBV9 CASSVAGTATNTEAFF TGTGCCAGCAGCGTAGCCGGGACAGCTACGAACACTGAAGCTTTCTTT
TRBD2 . TRBJ2-1 TRBV25-1 CASSDSGLAGGDEQFF TGTGCCAGCAGTGATTCGGGACTAGCGGGAGGCGATGAGCAGTTCTTC
TRBD1 many TRBJ1-6 TRBV2 CASEQDGTGFYNSPLHF TGTGCCAGCGAGCAGGACGGGACAGGGTTTTATAATTCACCCCTCCACTTT
. . TRBJ2-2 TRBV6-6 CAISDRDLSTGELFF TGTGCCATCAGTGACCGGGACCTTAGCACCGGGGAGCTGTTTTTT
. . TRBJ1-1 TRBV7-8 CASSLQGPHATEAFF TGTGCCAGCAGCCTACAGGGCCCTCACGCAACTGAAGCTTTCTTT
. many TRBJ1-4 TRBV19 CASSPRAPQRKLFF TGTGCCAGTAGTCCTCGGGCCCCCCAGCGCAAACTGTTTTTT
. many TRBJ1-6 TRBV12-3/TRBV12-4 CAGTGLYNSPLHF TGTGCCGGAACGGGGCTCTATAATTCACCCCTCCACTTT
. . TRBJ1-4 TRBV5-1 CASSQGPFKGKHEKLFF TGTGCCAGCAGCCAAGGTCCTTTTAAGGGCAAACATGAAAAACTGTTTTTT
. once TRBJ2-7 TRBV7-9 CASSSPSGGAEQYF TGTGCCAGCAGCTCACCGTCAGGGGGGGCCGAGCAGTACTTC
. few TRBJ2-6 TRBV5-4 CASSLGVSVFTSGANVLTF TGTGCCAGCAGCTTAGGAGTGTCAGTTTTTACCTCTGGGGCCAACGTCCTGACTTTC
. many TRBJ1-4 TRBV9 CASSVDRDHEKLFF TGTGCCAGCAGCGTAGACAGGGACCATGAAAAACTGTTTTTT
TRBD1 . TRBJ2-2 TRBV5-6 CASSLQGTGWNTGELFF TGTGCCAGCAGCTTGCAAGGGACAGGGTGGAACACCGGGGAGCTGTTTTTT
TRBD1 . TRBJ2-7 TRBV5-1 CASSLMGQGFYEQYF TGTGCCAGCAGCTTAATGGGACAGGGGTTCTACGAGCAGTACTTC
. few TRBJ2-7 TRBV10-3 CASSEEGTSSYEQYF TGTGCCAGCAGTGAAGAGGGCACAAGCTCCTACGAGCAGTACTTC
. many TRBJ2-5 TRBV20-1 CSASPADQETQYF TGCAGTGCTTCTCCCGCGGACCAAGAGACCCAGTACTTC
. . TRBJ1-4 TRBV29-1 CSVESATNEKLFF TGCAGCGTTGAATCGGCAACTAATGAAAAACTGTTTTTT
. . TRBJ2-7 TRBV7-3 CASSLARQGHEQYF TGTGCCAGCAGCTTGGCCCGGCAGGGGCACGAGCAGTACTTC
. . TRBJ1-4 TRBV7-8 CASSTEPGASTNEKLFF TGCGCCAGCAGCACGGAACCGGGTGCCTCAACTAATGAAAAACTGTTTTTT
. . TRBJ2-5 TRBV6-6 CASRHLSHQETQYF TGTGCCAGCCGTCACTTAAGTCACCAAGAGACCCAGTACTTC
TRBD2 many TRBJ2-7 TRBV19 CASSRLAGGSYEQYF TGTGCCAGTAGCAGACTAGCGGGAGGGTCCTACGAGCAGTACTTC
. few TRBJ1-4 TRBV10-3 CASSQGRKLFF TGTGCCAGCAGTCAGGGGAGAAAACTGTTTTTT
TRBD2 few TRBJ2-7 TRBV5-1 CASKIGGGFYEQYF TGCGCCAGCAAAATCGGCGGGGGGTTCTACGAGCAGTACTTC
. . TRBJ1-1 TRBV7-8 CASSLDARNTEAFF TGTGCCAGCAGCTTAGATGCCAGGAACACTGAAGCTTTCTTT
. . TRBJ1-2 TRBV11-1 CASSSRAADYGHTF TGTGCCAGCAGCTCGAGGGCAGCGGACTATGGCCACACCTTC
. . TRBJ2-2 TRBV12-3/TRBV12-4 CASSSSGSSGELFF TGTGCCAGCAGCTCTTCAGGGTCTAGCGGGGAGCTGTTTTTT
. . TRBJ1-4 TRBV10-3 CAGREPQGLQLFF TGTGCCGGCAGGGAACCACAGGGCCTACAGCTGTTTTTT
. few TRBJ2-7 TRBV7-9 CASSLVEESYEQYF TGTGCCAGCAGCTTAGTTGAGGAGTCCTACGAGCAGTACTTC
TRBD1 once TRBJ1-2 TRBV25-1 CASSFGPGTGAGYTF TGTGCCAGCAGTTTCGGCCCCGGGACAGGGGCCGGCTACACCTTC
. once TRBJ1-4 TRBV7-6 CASSPGESMKNCFF .
. many TRBJ1-1 TRBV14 CASREAGNTEAFF TGTGCCAGCAGGGAAGCAGGGAACACTGAAGCTTTCTTT
. many TRBJ2-7 TRBV7-9 CASSLSSVYEQYF TGTGCCAGCAGCTTATCCAGTGTATACGAGCAGTACTTC
TRBD1 . TRBJ2-7 TRBV2 CAGRGQGTGEQYF TGTGCCGGACGTGGACAGGGCACGGGGGAGCAGTACTTC
TRBD1 . TRBJ2-7 TRBV7-3 CASSLGTDPSYEQYF TGTGCCAGCAGCTTGGGGACAGACCCCTCCTACGAGCAGTACTTC
TRBD1 . TRBJ2-5 TRBV7-9 CASHWTGTQETQYF TGTGCCAGCCATTGGACAGGGACCCAAGAGACCCAGTACTTC
. few TRBJ1-1 TRBV19 CASSIAGDTEAFF TGTGCCAGTAGTATAGCAGGGGACACTGAAGCTTTCTTT
TRBD1 few TRBJ1-3 TRBV13 CASSFTPGQDISGNTIYF TGTGCCAGCAGCTTTACTCCGGGACAGGATATCTCTGGAAACACCATATATTTT
. few TRBJ1-2 TRBV19 CASSIETGRWGYGYTF TGTGCCAGTAGTATAGAGACGGGGAGATGGGGCTATGGCTACACCTTC
. many TRBJ2-2 TRBV7-3 CASSSRTNTGELFF TGTGCCAGCAGCTCCCGAACGAACACCGGGGAGCTGTTTTTT
. . TRBJ2-7 TRBV5-1 CASSLVSSNNEQYF TGCGCCAGCAGCTTGGTTAGCTCCAACAATGAGCAGTACTTC
TRBD1 many TRBJ1-1 TRBV2 CASSVGTGEENTEAFF TGTGCCAGCAGTGTGGGGACAGGGGAGGAGAACACTGAAGCTTTCTTT
TRBD1 many TRBJ2-5 TRBV7-2 CASSSDRGGQETQYF TGTGCCAGCAGCTCAGACAGGGGTGGCCAAGAGACCCAGTACTTC
TRBD1 . TRBJ2-2 TRBV5-5 CASSWTGITGELFF TGTGCCAGCAGCTGGACAGGGATCACCGGGGAGCTGTTTTTT
. . TRBJ1-1 TRBV29-1 CSPGANTEAFF TGCAGCCCAGGAGCGAACACTGAAGCTTTCTTT
. few TRBJ2-6 TRBV10-3 CASSYELQPTNVLTF TGTGCCAGCAGTTACGAGTTGCAACCAACCAACGTCCTGACTTTC
. . TRBJ1-5 TRBV29-1 CSVDRGAHEHF TGCAGCGTTGACCGGGGGGCCCACGAGCATTTT